These 8 T cell receptor beta chains were sequenced from one sample in a study of blood T cell repertoires in COVID-19. Here immunoSEQ multiplex PCR was the method, and the copy in TCRdb shows in-frame clones only, minus some. This sample has around 300,000 clones; 75% to 90% occur once, and the top ten carry 2.5% to 3%. Sequencing was carried out using peripheral blood. The origin of the receptors is a woman aged 25 to 39 with COVID-19, enrolled during active disease.

The V call is TRBV6-1, the J call TRBJ2-7; 8 bases line up with TRBD1. The CDR3 has 17 amino acids. Germline V gene sequence: CDR1 MNHNS, CDR2 SASEGT. V lost 2 bases and J lost 3; bases outside the gene matches: 12. The CDR3 DNA is TGTGCCAGCAGTGAATTACACCCCGGGACAGGAGTCTACGAGCAGTACTTC. It codes for CASSELHPGTGVYEQYF.

The chain is built from TRBV2 and TRBJ1-6; 9 nucleotides agree with TRBD1. This CDR3 has 13 residues. The J segment lost 10 bases and the V segment lost 6 bases, leaving 4 bases of the junction unmatched. Per the germline V gene, CDR1 is SNHLY and CDR2 is FYNNEI. The CDR3 nucleotides are TGTGCCAGCAGCCGGACAGGGGCCTCACCCCTCCACTTT. Protein sequence: CASSRTGASPLHF.

The chain carries TRBV28 and TRBJ2-3; 7 bases are a match to TRBD1. The V segment lost 2 bases and the J segment 0 bases; nucleotides outside the gene matches: 17. Germline assignment: CDR1 MDHEN and CDR2 SYDVKM. This CDR3 is 20 amino acids long. The CDR3 DNA sequence: TGTGCCAGCAGTTTACAAGACAGGGTGTACAAACTCTCTAGCACAGATACGCAGTATTTT. It encodes CASSLQDRVYKLSSTDTQYF.

The chain recombines TRBV4-1 with TRBJ2-5, with 8 bases identical to TRBD1. V shed 1 base and J 8 bases; nucleotides not matched to a gene: 6. This CDR3 spans 14 amino acids. Germline V gives CDR1 MGHRA, CDR2 YSYEKL. CDR3 in DNA: TGCGCCAGCAGCCAAGGGACAGGGTCTATTACCCAGTACTTC. Translated, it gives CASSQGTGSITQYF.

The chain joins TRBV10-1 to TRBJ2-1, with 7 bases that match TRBD1. The CDR3 loop spans 15 amino acids. Germline loops: CDR1 WNHNN, CDR2 SYGVQD (reference sequence). V was pared by 0 bases and J by 8 bases, with 7 bases of the junction left unmatched. CDR3 DNA sequence: TGCGCCAGCAGTGAGTCAAGCAGGGGGTCCGATGAGCAGTTCTTC. Translating gives CASSESSRGSDEQFF.

This clone is deemed medium-sized. The gene calls are TRBV27 and TRBJ1-2, with D possibly matching TRBD1 (6 bases). The CDR3 length is 16 residues. Trimming cost V 5 bases and J 3 bases, with 19 bases left between them. Germline values: CDR1 MNHEY, CDR2 SMNVEV (reference sequence). CDR3 loop: CASSPLPGEEDYGYTF. For the CDR3, the DNA is TGTGCCAGCAGTCCTCTACCAGGGGAAGAGGACTATGGCTACACCTTC.

The CDR3 nucleotides read TGTGCCAGCAGCGTGGGACAGGGCCCCAGCACAGATACGCAGTATTTT. Protein: CASSVGQGPSTDTQYF. This chain links TRBV5-4 with TRBJ2-3; TRBD1 matches at 9 bases. Unmatched junction bases numbered 6, after V lost 4 bases and J lost 0 bases. The CDR3 length is 16 residues. In germline, CDR1 is SGHNT, CDR2 YYREEE (reference sequence). Looking up the rest from reference TRBV5-4 and TRBJ2-3 gives the full variable domain: ETGVTQSPTHLIKTRGQQVTLRCSSQSGHNTVSWYQQALGQGPQFIFQYYREEENGRGNFPPRFSGLQFPNYSSELNVNALELDDSALYLCASSVGQGPSTDTQYFGPGTRLTVL.

This clone was detected only once. The chain uses TRBV7-8 and TRBJ2-1; D may be TRBD2 (5 bases). V lost 0 bases and J lost 3, with 12 bases in between. The CDR3 loop spans 16 amino acids. Germline-derived CDR1 and CDR2 are SGHVS and FQNEAQ. The CDR3 DNA follows: TGTGCCAGCAGCTTAGCACGGCGGGTGGACTACAATGAGCAGTTCTTC. As protein: CASSLARRVDYNEQFF.